This entry lists 28 T cell receptor beta chains sequenced from one sample in a study of shared clonotypes between healthy human individuals. The assay was immunoSEQ multiplex PCR, and TCRdb's table has in-frame clones only and misses some. The table records about 1.5 million clones, under 99% of them present only once. The material sequenced was naive CD4+ T cells sorted from blood. Subset of the sample: CD45RA+ positively selected. The receptors stem from a man aged 25 to 45 in good health.

This rearrangement joins TRBV27 to TRBJ2-7; D could derive from TRBD1 or TRBD2 (6 bases each). The CDR3 length is 14 residues. V lost 2 bases and J 6 bases, leaving 14 bases between the germline ends. Looked up from germline, CDR1 is MNHEY and CDR2 is SMNVEV (reference sequence). The CDR3 DNA is TGTGCCAGCAGTTTACCGGGGGCGATTGGCGAGCAGTACTTC. Amino acids: CASSLPGAIGEQYF.

The rearrangement links TRBV6-4 to TRBJ2-7, with 8 nucleotides matching TRBD2. The CDR3 length is 17 residues. Trimming took 4 bases from V and 2 from J; bases not matched to a gene: 13. Germline V lookup: CDR1 MRHNA, CDR2 SNTAGT. The CDR3 sequence: CASSVVTSERWAYEQYF. In nucleotides, the CDR3 is TGTGCCAGCAGTGTCGTGACTAGCGAGAGATGGGCCTACGAGCAGTACTTC.

The V and J genes are TRBV5-4 and TRBJ2-3; 8 positions agree with TRBD1. Trimming at V came to 5 bases and at J to 3 bases, leaving 8 bases not matched to a gene. From germline, CDR1 is SGHNT and CDR2 YYREEE (reference sequence). There are 15 residues in the CDR3. DNA of the CDR3: TGTGCCAGCAGACCTCAGGGGGCTCGGACAGATACGCAGTATTTT. As protein: CASRPQGARTDTQYF.

The genes are TRBV30 and TRBJ2-3, with D unclear. Germline CDR1 reads GTSNPN; CDR2 reads SVGIG (reference sequence). The CDR3 runs to 12 residues. V lost 3 bases to trimming and J lost 5 bases, with 9 bases between them. The CDR3 DNA sequence: TGTGCCTGGAGCCGCATCGGAGATACGCAGTATTTT. It codes for CAWSRIGDTQYF.

The V and J genes are TRBV6-1 and TRBJ1-1, with D unclear. Per germline, CDR1 MNHNS and CDR2 SASEGT. This CDR3 spans 12 amino acids. V was trimmed by 6 bases and J by 3 bases, leaving 8 bases between them. CDR3 DNA: TGTGCCAGCAGCCGTCCGGACACTGAAGCTTTCTTT. It specifies CASSRPDTEAFF.

This rearrangement joins TRBV5-4 to TRBJ1-2; D is perhaps TRBD1 (6 bases). CDR3 length equals 13 residues. The germline V gene has CDR1 SGHNT and CDR2 YYREEE (reference sequence). Trimming stripped 0 bases from V and 7 bases from J, with 10 bases between. The CDR3 protein is CASSLEQGRGYTF. CDR3 coding DNA: TGTGCCAGCAGCTTGGAACAGGGTCGTGGCTACACCTTC. Full variable domain (missing parts from reference TRBV5-4 and TRBJ1-2): ETGVTQSPTHLIKTRGQQVTLRCSSQSGHNTVSWYQQALGQGPQFIFQYYREEENGRGNFPPRFSGLQFPNYSSELNVNALELDDSALYLCASSLEQGRGYTFGSGTRLTVV.

CDR3 in amino acids: CASSDSWEFGELFF. The CDR3 DNA reads TGCGCCAGCAGTGATAGTTGGGAGTTCGGGGAGCTGTTTTTT. The V call is TRBV10-1, the J call TRBJ2-2; TRBD2 might be the D (5 bases). The CDR3 is made up of 14 amino acids. Germline loops: CDR1 WNHNN, CDR2 SYGVQD (reference sequence). The ends were cut back, 3 bases at V and 7 bases at J, with 12 bases in the middle.

V gene TRBV5-4 combines with J gene TRBJ1-3; D is unresolved. CDR3 length: 14 amino acids. Trimming removed 4 bases from V and 3 bases from J, with 11 bases in between. CDR1 and CDR2 from the germline V gene are SGHNT and YYREEE (reference sequence). The DNA for the CDR3 is TGTGCCAGCAGCCTCGGGAGGAATGGAAACACCATATATTTT. Translation gives CASSLGRNGNTIYF.

The chain carries TRBV14 and TRBJ1-1; 8 bases align to TRBD1. The CDR3 spans 15 residues. V trimming: 5 bases; J trimming: 1 base; junction bases outside the gene matches: 6. Germline V CDR1 and CDR2: SGHDN, FVKESK. The CDR3 sequence is CASSIRTGQNTEAFF. CDR3 bases: TGTGCCAGCAGCATCCGGACAGGGCAGAACACTGAAGCTTTCTTT.

The chain links TRBV18 to TRBJ2-2; no firm D call. V was trimmed by 3 bases and J by 1 base, leaving 15 bases between them. The CDR3 runs to 17 residues. Germline-derived CDR1 and CDR2 are KGHSH and LQKENI. The CDR3 DNA is TGTGCCAGCTCACCTAAATCGGGCATTCGGAACACCGGGGAGCTGTTTTTT. As protein: CASSPKSGIRNTGELFF.

The chain has TRBV27 and TRBJ2-3; weak D call: TRBD2 (5 bases). This CDR3 contains 16 residues. The germline V and J ends were trimmed by 3 bases and 9 bases, with 22 bases remaining between them. Germline CDR1 is MNHEY and CDR2 is SMNVEV (reference sequence). CDR3 amino acids: CASSFLGPAGGETQYF. The DNA for the CDR3 is TGTGCCAGCAGTTTCTTAGGCCCCGCAGGAGGAGAGACGCAGTATTTT.

This chain uses TRBV27 with TRBJ2-7, with unresolved D. The CDR3 is made up of 14 amino acids. Trimming took 4 bases from V and 1 from J, leaving 11 bases between them. Germline V gene sequence: CDR1 MNHEY, CDR2 SMNVEV (reference sequence). The CDR3 reads CASSWSLASYEQYF. Here the CDR3 DNA reads TGTGCCAGCAGTTGGTCGTTGGCGTCCTACGAGCAGTACTTC.

This chain joins TRBV7-9 and TRBJ1-2; D remains ambiguous. CDR1 and CDR2 from the germline V gene are SEHNR and FQNEAQ (reference sequence). Trimming cost V 3 bases and J 3 bases, with 14 bases left between them. The CDR3 contains 15 residues. CDR3: CASSFRGRTDYGYTF. As DNA, the CDR3 is TGTGCCAGCAGCTTCCGGGGTCGGACCGACTATGGCTACACCTTC. Supplemented by reference TRBV7-9 and TRBJ1-2, the full variable domain reads DTGVSQNPRHKITKRGQNVTFRCDPISEHNRLYWYRQTLGQGPEFLTYFQNEAQLEKSRLLSDRFSAERPKGSFSTLEIQRTEQGDSAMYLCASSFRGRTDYGYTFGSGTRLTVV.

V gene TRBV14 combines with J gene TRBJ2-3, with D perhaps matching TRBD2 (5 bases). The CDR3 consists of 13 residues. V was clipped by 6 bases and J by 8 bases, with 15 bases between them. CDR1 and CDR2 (germline): SGHDN, FVKESK. The CDR3 sequence is CASSPLREGTQYF. CDR3 bases: TGTGCCAGCAGTCCACTCCGGGAAGGTACGCAGTATTTT.

The J gene is TRBJ1-3, the V gene TRBV6-6; D is uncertain. The CDR3 spans 16 residues. The V end lost 2 bases, the J end lost 3 bases, and 14 bases lay between the germline ends. Germline V gives CDR1 MNHNY, CDR2 SVGAGI (reference sequence). This chain's CDR3 is CASSYMPVGDGNTIYF. DNA of the CDR3: TGTGCCAGCAGTTACATGCCAGTCGGGGATGGAAACACCATATATTTT.

The chain uses TRBV18 and TRBJ2-1; 10 bases match TRBD2. V lost 4 bases, J lost 8 bases, and 8 bases stayed unmatched. The CDR3 has 15 residues. The germline gives CDR1 KGHSH, CDR2 LQKENI. The CDR3 coding sequence is TGTGCCAGCTCACTGGGCCTAGCGGGAGTTGATGAGCAGTTCTTC. This gives the protein CASSLGLAGVDEQFF.

The chain is built from TRBV29-1 and TRBJ1-5, with D uncertain. CDR1 is SQVTM, CDR2 ANQGSEA, per germline. The CDR3 extends over 11 amino acids. V lost 4 bases and J 15 bases, leaving 16 bases between the germline ends. CDR3 DNA: TGCAGCGTTGTTGGGGAAGGACTTACGCATTTT. As protein: CSVVGEGLTHF.

The gene calls are TRBV6-1 and TRBJ2-5; unclear D gene. Germline values: CDR1 MNHNS, CDR2 SASEGT. The germline V and J ends were trimmed by 8 bases and 7 bases, with 14 bases remaining between them. The CDR3 is 12 residues long. CDR3 loop: CASRPVLSTQYF. CDR3 sequence (DNA): TGTGCCAGCCGGCCAGTCCTTTCGACCCAGTACTTC.

V is TRBV9 and J is TRBJ2-5, with D uncertain. V lost 4 bases to trimming and J lost 5 bases, with 15 bases between them. Germline V gene lookup returns CDR1 SGDLS and CDR2 YYNGEE. CDR3 size: 14 residues. The DNA for the CDR3 is TGTGCCAGCAGCCCGACCGCATCCAGGGAGACCCAGTACTTC. This translates into CASSPTASRETQYF.

The rearrangement links TRBV19 to TRBJ2-1; TRBD1 agrees at 7 bases. J gave up 5 bases and V 0 bases, and 7 bases lay outside the gene matches. The germline CDR1 and CDR2 sequences are LNHDA and SQIVND (reference sequence). The CDR3 loop spans 16 amino acids. CDR3 loop: CASSIDRRGLDNEQFF. CDR3 nucleotides: TGTGCCAGTAGTATAGATCGAAGGGGGCTAGACAATGAGCAGTTCTTC.

V gene TRBV28 combines with J gene TRBJ1-1; TRBD1 agrees at 7 bases. Germline assignment: CDR1 MDHEN and CDR2 SYDVKM. The trim removed 5 bases at V and 0 bases at J, leaving 9 bases unmatched. CDR3 size: 16 residues. CDR3 region: CASSPEGARVNTEAFF. The CDR3 bases are TGTGCCAGCAGTCCGGAGGGGGCCCGGGTGAACACTGAAGCTTTCTTT.

The genes are TRBV5-1 and TRBJ2-5; 7 nucleotides line up with TRBD2. CDR3 length equals 18 residues. Germline V lookup: CDR1 SGHRS, CDR2 YFSETQ. The V segment lost 0 bases and the J segment 5 bases; nucleotides outside the gene matches: 16. The CDR3 sequence: CASSLVSSGPPLGETQYF. CDR3 DNA sequence: TGCGCCAGCAGCTTGGTGTCTAGCGGCCCCCCTCTCGGGGAGACCCAGTACTTC.

Concerning this clone: The identical CDR3 is also encoded by other nucleotide sequences in the sample. The gene calls are TRBV18 and TRBJ2-3; TRBD1 or TRBD2 may be the D gene (5 bases each). The germline gives CDR1 KGHSH, CDR2 LQKENI. V lost 1 base and J lost 3, with 8 bases in between. This CDR3 has 14 amino acids. The CDR3 loop reads CASSPLGGTDTQYF. The CDR3 region has the DNA TGTGCCAGCTCACCACTTGGGGGTACAGATACGCAGTATTTT.

This clone showed up just once. V gene TRBV5-5 combines with J gene TRBJ2-6, with D maybe TRBD1 (6 bases). The germline gives CDR1 SGHKS, CDR2 YYEKEE (reference sequence). Trimming took 0 bases from V and 0 from J, leaving 7 bases between them. The CDR3 covers 16 residues. The CDR3 DNA follows: TGTGCCAGCAGCTTGGAAGGGGGCTCTGGGGCCAACGTCCTGACTTTC. Amino acid sequence: CASSLEGGSGANVLTF.

V gene TRBV6-5 combines with J gene TRBJ2-7; D is ambiguous. Germline loops: CDR1 MNHEY, CDR2 SVGAGI. The CDR3 is 13 residues long. Between the trimmed V and J ends, which lost 7 bases and 5 bases, there was a span of 15 bases. DNA for the CDR3: TGTGCCAGCACCCAACATCCCGGAAACGAGCAGTACTTC. The encoded protein is CASTQHPGNEQYF.

This chain connects TRBV7-9 to TRBJ2-7; the D is unclear. V was pared by 5 bases and J by 1 base, with 15 bases between. Germline V gene sequence: CDR1 SEHNR, CDR2 FQNEAQ (reference sequence). CDR3 size: 15 residues. Written as DNA, the CDR3 is TGTGCCAGCAGCCTAGGACCCGGCAGGTCCTACGAGCAGTACTTC. This sequence encodes CASSLGPGRSYEQYF.

The chain carries TRBV29-1 and TRBJ2-7; TRBD2 matches at 7 bases. The CDR3 consists of 12 residues. Per the germline V gene, CDR1 is SQVTM and CDR2 is ANQGSEA. V was clipped by 6 bases and J by 4 bases; unmatched bases: 6. The CDR3 is CSVSWGGYEQYF. In DNA form, the CDR3 reads TGCAGCGTCTCCTGGGGGGGGTACGAGCAGTACTTC.

This clone was counted once. The chain joins TRBV5-4 to TRBJ2-7; TRBD2 is a possible D gene (5 bases). Between the trimmed V and J ends, which lost 2 bases and 6 bases, there was a span of 21 bases. Germline lookup yields CDR1 SGHNT and CDR2 YYREEE (reference sequence). The CDR3 runs to 16 residues. The chain's CDR3 is CASSLKAGTPSFEQYF. CDR3 coding DNA: TGTGCCAGCAGCTTAAAGGCGGGTACCCCCTCTTTCGAGCAGTACTTC.